This TCR beta chain originates from a study of blood T cell repertoires in COVID-19. The CDR3 totals 13 residues. Germline CDR1 LGHNA, CDR2 YNFKEQ. Deletions cut 4 bases from V and 2 bases from J, with 7 bases between. The method was immunoSEQ multiplex PCR; TCRdb's version includes in-frame clones alone and lacks a portion of them. Here the sample spans under 350,000 clones, 85% to 90% being singletons. The sample holds a few counts of this clone. The specimen was peripheral blood. The J gene is TRBJ2-3, the V gene TRBV4-2; unclear D gene. The clonotype originates from a man younger than 35 with active or convalescent COVID-19. The CDR3 protein is CASSLPLTDTQYF. CDR3 bases: TGTGCCAGCAGCCTCCCCCTCACAGATACGCAGTATTTT.